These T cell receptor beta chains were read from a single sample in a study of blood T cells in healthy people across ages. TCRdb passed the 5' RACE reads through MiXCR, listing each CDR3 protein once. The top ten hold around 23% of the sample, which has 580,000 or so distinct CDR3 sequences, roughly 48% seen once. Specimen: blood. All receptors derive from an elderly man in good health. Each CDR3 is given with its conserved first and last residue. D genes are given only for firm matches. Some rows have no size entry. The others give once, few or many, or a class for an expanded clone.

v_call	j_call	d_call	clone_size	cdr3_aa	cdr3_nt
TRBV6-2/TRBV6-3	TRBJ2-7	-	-	CASSKTRTGTTYEQYF	TGTGCCAGCAGTAAGACGAGGACAGGGACTACCTACGAGCAGTACTTC
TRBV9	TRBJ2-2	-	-	CASSTGTVGELFF	TGTGCCAGCAGCACCGGGACGGTGGGGGAGCTGTTTTTT
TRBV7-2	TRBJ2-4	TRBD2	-	CASSRPTSGRDNAKNIQYF	TGTGCCAGCAGCCGTCCGACTAGCGGGAGGGATAATGCCAAAAACATTCAGTACTTC
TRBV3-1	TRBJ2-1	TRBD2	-	CASSQGLAGERGEQFF	TGTGCCAGCAGTCAAGGACTAGCGGGCGAACGCGGTGAGCAGTTCTTC
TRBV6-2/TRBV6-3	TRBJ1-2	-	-	CASNQVNYGYTF	TGTGCCAGCAACCAAGTAAACTATGGCTACACCTTC
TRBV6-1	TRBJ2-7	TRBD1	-	CASSVGQGAPEQYF	TGTGCCAGCAGTGTGGGACAGGGGGCGCCTGAGCAGTACTTC
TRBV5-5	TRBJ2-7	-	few	CASSLVQGNEYEQYF	TGTGCCAGCAGCTTGGTCCAGGGAAATGAATACGAGCAGTACTTC
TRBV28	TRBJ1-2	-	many	CASSPGYGYTF	TGTGCCAGCAGTCCCGGTTACGGCTACACCTTC
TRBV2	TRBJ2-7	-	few	CASSAYRSTEQYF	TGTGCCAGCAGTGCTTACAGGAGCACCGAGCAGTACTTC
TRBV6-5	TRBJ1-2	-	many	CASKGGGAGNYGYTF	TGTGCCAGCAAGGGTGGGGGAGCCGGGAACTATGGCTACACCTTC
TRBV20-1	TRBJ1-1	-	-	CSARDPKAPNTEAFF	TGCAGTGCTAGAGATCCGAAGGCACCGAACACTGAAGCTTTCTTT
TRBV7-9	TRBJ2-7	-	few	CASSLTRDSYEQYF	TGTGCCAGCAGCTTAACCAGGGATTCCTACGAGCAGTACTTC
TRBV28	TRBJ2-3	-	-	CAIRDFAVLDTQYF	TGTGCCATTAGGGACTTCGCGGTTCTCGATACGCAGTATTTT
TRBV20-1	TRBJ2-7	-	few	CSASRGGREQYF	TGCAGTGCTAGTCGTGGGGGCCGCGAGCAGTACTTC
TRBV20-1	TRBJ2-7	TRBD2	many	CSAQPSGAGEQYF	TGCAGTGCTCAGCCGTCGGGAGCGGGGGAGCAGTACTTC
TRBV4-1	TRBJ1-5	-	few	CASARADSNQPQHF	TGCGCCAGCGCCCGGGCCGATAGCAATCAGCCCCAGCATTTT
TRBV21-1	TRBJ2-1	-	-	CASLGTGLFGEQFF	TGTGCCAGCCTCGGGACAGGGTTGTTCGGTGAGCAGTTCTTC
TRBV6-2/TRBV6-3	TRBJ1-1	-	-	CASSNRTGGHTEAFF	TGTGCCAGCAGTAATCGGACCGGAGGGCACACTGAAGCTTTCTTT
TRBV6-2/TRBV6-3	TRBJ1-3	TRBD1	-	CASSTDRANTIYF	TGTGCCAGCAGTACGGACAGGGCCAACACCATATATTTT
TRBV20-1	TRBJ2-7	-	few	CSARETFYEQYF	TGCAGTGCTAGAGAGACCTTCTACGAGCAGTACTTC
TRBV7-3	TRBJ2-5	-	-	CASSLYGGETQYF	TGTGCCAGCAGCTTATATGGGGGGGAGACCCAGTACTTC
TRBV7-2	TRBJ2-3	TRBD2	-	CASSLVGGSSDAQYF	TGTGCCAGCAGCTTAGTGGGCGGGAGTAGTGATGCACAGTATTTT
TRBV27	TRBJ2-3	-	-	CASKAGWADTQYF	TGTGCCTCCAAGGCGGGGTGGGCAGATACGCAGTATTTT
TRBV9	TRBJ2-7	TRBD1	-	CASSPRQGAGGEQYF	TGTGCCAGCAGCCCAAGACAGGGGGCGGGCGGCGAGCAGTACTTC
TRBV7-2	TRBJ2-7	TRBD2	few	CASSLSTSNYEQYF	TGTGCCAGCAGCTTATCGACTAGCAACTACGAGCAGTACTTC
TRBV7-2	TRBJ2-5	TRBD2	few	CASRSSGQETQYF	TGTGCCAGCAGATCTAGCGGCCAAGAGACCCAGTACTTC
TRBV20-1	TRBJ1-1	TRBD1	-	CSARGPGQGLAFF	TGCAGTGCTAGGGGTCCGGGACAGGGTTTAGCTTTCTTT
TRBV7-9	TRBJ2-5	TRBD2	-	CASSPSLAGQETQYF	TGTGCCAGCAGCCCGAGTCTAGCGGGTCAAGAGACCCAGTACTTC
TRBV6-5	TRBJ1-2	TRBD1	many	CASTRAGGDGYTF	TGTGCCAGCACGAGGGCAGGGGGGGATGGCTACACCTTC
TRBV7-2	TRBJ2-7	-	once	CASSLDTNEQYF	TGTGCCAGCAGCCTTGACACCAATGAGCAGTACTTC
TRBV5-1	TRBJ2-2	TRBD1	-	CASSRGQLNPGELFF	TGCGCCAGCAGCAGGGGACAGCTAAACCCCGGGGAGCTGTTTTTT
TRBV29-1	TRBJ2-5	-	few	CSVRTPGETQYF	TGCAGCGTTCGGACCCCCGGGGAGACCCAGTACTTC
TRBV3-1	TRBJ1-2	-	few	CASRGVYGYTF	TGTGCCAGCCGTGGGGTCTATGGCTACACCTTC
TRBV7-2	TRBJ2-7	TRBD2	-	CASSSGLAGGFYEQYF	TGTGCCAGCAGCTCTGGACTAGCGGGGGGGTTCTACGAGCAGTACTTC
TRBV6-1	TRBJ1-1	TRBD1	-	CASSGTGRGEWRNTEAFF	TGTGCCAGCAGTGGGACAGGGAGGGGGGAATGGAGGAACACTGAAGCTTTCTTT
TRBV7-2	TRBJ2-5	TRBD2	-	CASNAGGETQYF	TGTGCCAGCAACGCGGGGGGGGAGACCCAGTACTTC